This passage covers 27 T cell receptor beta chains from one sample sequenced in a study of cytomegalovirus exposure and HLA in healthy donors. Sequencing used immunoSEQ multiplex PCR; TCRdb keeps in-frame clones, though not all of them. The data contain a few hundred thousand clones, roughly 88% of them singletons. Sequencing was done on a sample of PBMCs. Receptors were obtained from a woman under 30 in good health and CMV-seronegative.

The rearrangement joins TRBV28 to TRBJ2-7, with unresolved D. The CDR3 extends over 15 amino acids. Trimming removed 2 bases from V and 0 bases from J, with 11 bases in between. The germline V gene encodes CDR1 MDHEN and CDR2 SYDVKM. The CDR3 sequence: CASSLIQPHSYEQYF. The DNA for the CDR3 is TGTGCCAGCAGTTTAATACAGCCACACTCCTACGAGCAGTACTTC.

This chain connects TRBV6-5 to TRBJ1-1; 9 bases map to TRBD1. With V trimmed by 4 bases and J by 1 base, 1 base remained unmatched. Germline V CDR1 and CDR2: MNHEY, SVGAGI. This CDR3 spans 14 amino acids. The CDR3 DNA sequence: TGTGCCAGCAGTTGGACAGGGGCGAACACTGAAGCTTTCTTT. Encoded protein: CASSWTGANTEAFF.

V usage is TRBV28 and J usage is TRBJ2-1; 13 bases match TRBD2. J lost 5 bases, V lost 6 bases, and 7 bases had no gene match. The CDR3 consists of 16 residues. Germline CDR1 and CDR2: MDHEN and SYDVKM. CDR3 in amino acids: CASSPAGTSGNNEQFF. The CDR3 DNA reads TGTGCCAGCAGCCCTGCAGGGACTAGCGGGAACAATGAGCAGTTCTTC.

This sequence joins TRBV7-9 and TRBJ2-5; 8 bases line up with TRBD1. Trimming took 5 bases from V and 2 from J; bases not matched to a gene: 4. CDR3 size: 14 residues. Germline V gene data show CDR1 as SEHNR and CDR2 as FQNEAQ (reference sequence). The CDR3 nucleotides read TGTGCCAGCAGCATGGGGACAGGACAAGAGACCCAGTACTTC. Translated, it gives CASSMGTGQETQYF.

V usage is TRBV10-3 and J usage is TRBJ2-1, with TRBD2 matching 9 bases. Germline V lookup: CDR1 ENHRY, CDR2 SYGVKD. The CDR3 has 13 amino acids. Germline trimming cut 8 bases from V and 10 bases from J; bases unmatched to any gene: 9. The CDR3, as DNA: TGTGCCATCGGGACTAGCTGGCCGGACGAGCAGTTCTTC. Its translation is CAIGTSWPDEQFF.

The chain recombines TRBV9 with TRBJ2-3; 8 nucleotides line up with TRBD2. Per germline, CDR1 SGDLS and CDR2 YYNGEE. This CDR3 comprises 14 residues. With V trimmed by 5 bases and J by 8 bases, 10 bases remained unmatched. This chain's CDR3 is CASSVSGREGTQYF. Written as DNA, the CDR3 is TGTGCCAGCAGTGTTTCCGGGAGGGAGGGTACGCAGTATTTT.

This chain uses TRBV29-1 with TRBJ1-3, with D uncertain. Per the germline V gene, CDR1 is SQVTM and CDR2 is ANQGSEA. V dropped 7 bases and J dropped 1 base, with 8 bases sitting between them. There are 12 residues in the CDR3. CDR3: CSGLSSGNTIYF. CDR3 bases: TGCAGCGGACTATCGTCTGGAAACACCATATATTTT.

The J gene is TRBJ1-1, the V gene TRBV7-2; no reliable D call. Germline V lookup: CDR1 SGHTA, CDR2 FQGNSA. CDR3 length: 15 residues. Trimming shortened V by 2 bases and J by 1 base, and 11 bases separated the two germline ends. The CDR3 region is CASSLIESGNTEAFF. The CDR3 DNA follows: TGTGCCAGCAGCTTAATCGAGTCAGGGAACACTGAAGCTTTCTTT.

V and J are TRBV15 and TRBJ2-1; TRBD2 agrees at 9 bases. Unmatched junction bases numbered 6, after V lost 1 base and J lost 5 bases. The CDR3 runs 16 residues. From germline, CDR1 is LNHNV and CDR2 YYDKDF (reference sequence). The CDR3 is CATSRVRLAANNEQFF. Here the CDR3 DNA reads TGTGCCACCAGCAGAGTCCGACTAGCGGCAAACAATGAGCAGTTCTTC.

This chain connects TRBV6-5 to TRBJ1-2; 10 bases map to TRBD1. CDR3 length: 13 residues. From germline, CDR1 is MNHEY and CDR2 SVGAGI. V was pared by 5 bases and J by 7 bases, with 4 bases of the junction left unmatched. CDR3 sequence: CASSTWTGGGYTF. CDR3 nucleotide sequence: TGTGCCAGCAGTACCTGGACAGGGGGTGGCTACACCTTC.

V usage is TRBV6-1 and J usage is TRBJ2-2; 7 bases fit TRBD1. This CDR3 is 15 amino acids long. The V gene's germline CDR1 is MNHNS and CDR2 SASEGT. J lost 6 bases, V lost 6 bases, and 10 bases had no gene match. DNA of the CDR3: TGTGCCAGCAGCCGAACCCCGACAGGGTCCGGGGAGCTGTTTTTT. Translation gives CASSRTPTGSGELFF.

The V gene is TRBV9, the J gene TRBJ1-5; the match to TRBD1 covers 9 bases. Germline-derived CDR1 and CDR2 are SGDLS and YYNGEE. V gave up 0 bases and J gave up 7 bases; unmatched junction bases: 5. This CDR3 is built from 15 residues. The CDR3 coding sequence is TGTGCCAGCAGCGTAGGGACAGGGGAAGGGCAGCCCCAGCATTTT. It yields the protein CASSVGTGEGQPQHF.

The chain joins TRBV28 to TRBJ2-7, with 7 bases fitting TRBD1. Germline V gene sequence: CDR1 MDHEN, CDR2 SYDVKM. V was clipped by 2 bases and J by 2 bases; unmatched bases: 9. This CDR3 contains 16 residues. The CDR3 coding sequence is TGTGCCAGCAGTTTACCACTAGGGGGCGATCCCTACGAGCAGTACTTC. Translated, it gives CASSLPLGGDPYEQYF.

The chain is built from TRBV5-1 and TRBJ2-5, with D unresolved. V was clipped by 1 base and J by 1 base, with 14 bases between them. Per the germline V gene, CDR1 is SGHRS and CDR2 is YFSETQ. This CDR3 is built from 16 residues. DNA for the CDR3: TGCGCCAGCAGCTTGCTGGGCAGCCAATTCCAAGAGACCCAGTACTTC. Amino acids: CASSLLGSQFQETQYF.

This clone was picked up one time. The V gene is TRBV27, the J gene TRBJ2-7; 8 bases are shared with TRBD2. J lost 4 bases, V lost 0 bases, and 5 bases had no gene match. This CDR3 region has 15 residues. The germline V gene encodes CDR1 MNHEY and CDR2 SMNVEV (reference sequence). The CDR3 protein is CASSLSLAGGYEQYF. The CDR3 nucleotides read TGTGCCAGCAGTTTATCTTTGGCGGGAGGATACGAGCAGTACTTC.

The chain recombines TRBV5-1 with TRBJ2-1, with 12 bases that match TRBD2. V shed 1 base and J 8 bases; nucleotides not matched to a gene: 10. CDR3 length: 17 residues. Germline values: CDR1 SGHRS, CDR2 YFSETQ. This chain's CDR3 is CASSLRASGRGYDEQFF. The CDR3 region has the DNA TGCGCCAGCAGCTTGCGTGCTAGCGGGAGGGGATACGATGAGCAGTTCTTC.

Here the CDR3 DNA reads TGCAGCGTTATTAAGAACACTGAAGCTTTCTTT. Protein: CSVIKNTEAFF. The chain recombines TRBV29-1 with TRBJ1-1; D call uncertain. This CDR3 is 11 amino acids long. V was shortened by 5 bases and J by 1 base, with 5 bases between the two germline ends. Germline lookup yields CDR1 SQVTM and CDR2 ANQGSEA. Full variable domain (rest looked up from reference TRBV29-1 and TRBJ1-1): SAVISQKPSRDICQRGTSLTIQCQVDSQVTMMFWYRQQPGQSLTLIATANQGSEATYESGFVIDKFPISRPNLTFSTLTVSNMSPEDSSIYLCSVIKNTEAFFGQGTRLTVV.

This chain connects TRBV18 to TRBJ1-3, with D maybe TRBD1 (6 bases). Trimming removed 6 bases from V and 7 bases from J, with 7 bases in between. This CDR3 is built from 11 residues. CDR1 is KGHSH, CDR2 LQKENI, per germline. The CDR3 DNA is TGTGCCAGCTCGCAGGGGAACACCATATATTTT. It encodes CASSQGNTIYF.

Notes on this clone: The junction and the germline gene differ at one end; a read error may be behind it. The chain is built from TRBV7-9 and TRBJ2-7; no reliable D call. The germline V gene encodes CDR1 SEHNR and CDR2 FQNEAQ (reference sequence). There are 11 residues in the CDR3. The CDR3 DNA follows: TGTGCCAGCAGCTTAACAGTTCTTATGGTCTTC. Its protein product is CASSLTVLMVF. Full variable domain (remainder filled in from reference TRBV7-9 and TRBJ2-7): DTGVSQNPRHKITKRGQNVTFRCDPISEHNRLYWYRQTLGQGPEFLTYFQNEAQLEKSRLLSDRFSAERPKGSFSTLEIQRTEQGDSAMYLCASSLTVLMVFGPGTRLTVT.

The CDR3 reads CAQSRTGGNTEAFF. As DNA, the CDR3 is TGTGCCCAGTCCAGGACAGGGGGAAACACTGAAGCTTTCTTT. The chain uses TRBV10-3 and TRBJ1-1; 10 bases match TRBD1. CDR1 ENHRY and CDR2 SYGVKD come from the germline V gene. The CDR3 totals 14 residues. V was clipped by 11 bases and J by 2 bases; unmatched bases: 8.

This chain joins TRBV18 and TRBJ2-7; D ambiguous. Germline-derived CDR1 and CDR2 are KGHSH and LQKENI. The CDR3 runs 11 residues. V was shortened by 8 bases and J by 0 bases, with 5 bases between the two germline ends. The CDR3 DNA follows: TGTGCCAGCCGGAGCTCCTACGAGCAGTACTTC. The encoded protein is CASRSSYEQYF.

This sequence joins TRBV20-1 and TRBJ2-1; perhaps TRBD1 as D (6 bases). The CDR3 consists of 11 residues. Per germline, CDR1 DFQATT and CDR2 SNEGSKA (reference sequence). V was pared by 7 bases and J by 5 bases, with 9 bases between. The DNA for the CDR3 is TGCAGTGGGCAGGGGAACAATGAGCAGTTCTTC. Translation gives CSGQGNNEQFF.

The gene calls are TRBV4-1 and TRBJ2-1; D is ambiguous. V dropped 1 base and J dropped 7 bases, with 14 bases sitting between them. Looked up from germline, CDR1 is MGHRA and CDR2 is YSYEKL. The CDR3 sequence is 15 residues long. The CDR3 region is CASSQVHYLINEQFF. The CDR3 nucleotides read TGCGCCAGCAGCCAAGTGCACTACCTGATTAATGAGCAGTTCTTC.

The genes are TRBV5-1 and TRBJ2-1; a possible D gene is TRBD1 (5 bases). V gave up 4 bases and J gave up 6 bases, with 20 bases separating them. The CDR3 sequence is 16 residues long. The germline gives CDR1 SGHRS, CDR2 YFSETQ. CDR3 amino acids: CASSPQGARTFNEQFF. CDR3 sequence (DNA): TGCGCCAGCAGCCCCCAAGGGGCGCGAACGTTCAATGAGCAGTTCTTC.

This clone was detected only once. The rearrangement links TRBV29-1 to TRBJ2-5; tentatively, D is TRBD2 (6 bases). In germline, CDR1 is SQVTM, CDR2 ANQGSEA. V lost 7 bases, J lost 4 bases, and 13 bases lay in between. CDR3 length: 12 residues. CDR3 nucleotide sequence: TGCAGCGCTGGTTTAGCGGCAGAGACCCAGTACTTC. This gives the protein CSAGLAAETQYF. The whole variable domain, remainder taken from reference TRBV29-1 and TRBJ2-5, is SAVISQKPSRDICQRGTSLTIQCQVDSQVTMMFWYRQQPGQSLTLIATANQGSEATYESGFVIDKFPISRPNLTFSTLTVSNMSPEDSSIYLCSAGLAAETQYFGPGTRLLVL.

The chain joins TRBV10-3 to TRBJ2-7; TRBD2 aligns across 9 bases. V was clipped by 7 bases and J by 1 base; unmatched bases: 8. The CDR3 spans 15 residues. Germline CDR1 is ENHRY and CDR2 is SYGVKD. The chain's CDR3 is CAIKDSGRSSYEQYF. The CDR3, as DNA: TGTGCCATCAAAGACAGCGGGAGGAGTTCCTACGAGCAGTACTTC.

This clone was detected only a few times. The chain recombines TRBV6-1 with TRBJ2-7; unclear D gene. Per the germline V gene, CDR1 is MNHNS and CDR2 is SASEGT. V was trimmed by 0 bases and J by 3 bases, leaving 6 bases between them. CDR3 length: 13 amino acids. The chain's CDR3 is CASSEAPSYEQYF. CDR3 DNA sequence: TGTGCCAGCAGTGAAGCGCCGAGCTACGAGCAGTACTTC.